The rows below give T cell receptor beta chains drawn from one sample of a study of blood T cell repertoires in COVID-19. Using immunoSEQ multiplex PCR, the repertoire was profiled, and TCRdb retains in-frame clones only, with some absent. The sample consists of 150,000 to 200,000 clones, about 86% of them appearing once. Specimen: peripheral blood. These receptors originate from a man aged 18 to 29 with acute or convalescent COVID-19. Each CDR3 is given with its conserved first and last residue. D genes are given only for firm matches. Size values are once, few and many counts, or a class for expanded clones, and some rows have none.

J gene | CDR3 length | V gene | D gene | clone size | CDR3 protein | CDR3 DNA
TRBJ1-5 | 12 | TRBV6-6 | NA | NA | CASSYSSGPQHF | TGTGCCAGCAGTTACTCGAGCGGGCCCCAGCATTTT
TRBJ1-5 | 13 | TRBV6-5 | NA | NA | CASTGRSNQPQHF | TGTGCCAGCACGGGTAGAAGCAATCAGCCCCAGCATTTT
TRBJ1-1 | 15 | TRBV6-1 | TRBD1 | NA | CASSDRGQANTEAFF | TGTGCCAGCAGTGATAGAGGACAGGCGAACACTGAAGCTTTCTTT
TRBJ1-4 | 15 | TRBV10-1 | NA | NA | CASSPGQLNGEKLFF | TGCGCCAGCAGCCCGGGACAACTTAATGGTGAAAAACTGTTTTTT
TRBJ2-3 | 16 | TRBV9 | TRBD2 | NA | CASSVVSSGGQDTQYF | TGTGCCAGCAGCGTAGTGAGTAGCGGGGGCCAGGATACGCAGTATTTT
TRBJ2-3 | 17 | TRBV9 | TRBD2 | NA | CASSPTTSGGFTDTQYF | TGTGCCAGCAGCCCAACCACTAGCGGGGGATTCACAGATACGCAGTATTTT
TRBJ2-7 | 11 | TRBV20-1 | NA | NA | CSARGGYEQYF | TGCAGTGCTAGAGGCGGCTACGAGCAGTACTTC
TRBJ1-6 | 16 | TRBV6-5 | NA | NA | CASSYGQNRLGSPLHF | TGTGCCAGCAGTTACGGACAGAATAGGCTGGGTTCACCCCTCCACTTT
TRBJ1-6 | 14 | TRBV28 | TRBD1 | once | CASSPPTGGSPLHF | TGTGCCAGCAGCCCTCCGACAGGGGGCTCACCCCTCCACTTT
TRBJ1-5 | 15 | TRBV27 | NA | NA | CASSTDRYSNQPQHF | TGTGCCAGCAGTACAGACAGATATAGCAATCAGCCCCAGCATTTT
TRBJ2-7 | 15 | TRBV6-5 | TRBD1 | NA | CASRDRDRFYYEQYF | TGTGCCAGCAGGGATCGGGACAGGTTCTATTACGAGCAGTACTTC
TRBJ2-3 | 15 | TRBV7-6 | NA | NA | CASSTWTALGDTQYF | TGTGCCAGCAGCACCTGGACAGCTTTGGGGGATACGCAGTATTTT
TRBJ1-5 | 12 | TRBV5-8 | NA | NA | CASSFYNQPQHF | TGTGCCAGCAGCTTTTACAATCAGCCCCAGCATTTT
TRBJ2-1 | 15 | TRBV6-5 | TRBD1 | NA | CASTPGTGLYNEQFF | TGTGCCAGCACGCCCGGGACAGGGCTTTACAATGAGCAGTTCTTC
TRBJ2-1 | 16 | TRBV18 | TRBD2 | few | CASSPPSGGPYNEQFF | TGTGCCAGCTCACCACCGAGCGGGGGGCCTTACAATGAGCAGTTCTTC
TRBJ2-1 | 15 | TRBV18 | TRBD2 | NA | CASSLRGNLDNEQFF | TGTGCCAGCTCACTGCGGGGGAACCTAGACAATGAGCAGTTCTTC
TRBJ1-6 | 16 | TRBV30 | NA | NA | CAWRDFLSSYNSPLHF | TGTGCCTGGAGGGACTTCCTGAGCTCCTATAATTCACCCCTCCACTTT
TRBJ2-1 | 15 | TRBV7-3 | TRBD2 | NA | CASSLRLAGTNEQFF | TGTGCCAGCAGCCTAAGACTAGCGGGGACCAATGAGCAGTTCTTC
TRBJ2-1 | 15 | TRBV5-8 | NA | NA | CASSFVGSSYNEQFF | TGTGCCAGCAGCTTCGTGGGGAGCTCCTACAATGAGCAGTTCTTC
TRBJ1-2 | 14 | TRBV28 | NA | NA | CASSFRGSFYGYTF | TGTGCCAGCAGTTTCCGGGGGTCCTTCTATGGCTACACCTTC
TRBJ2-5 | 14 | TRBV25-1 | TRBD2 | once | CASSLRGAVETQYF | TGTGCCAGCAGTCTGCGGGGGGCCGTAGAGACCCAGTACTTC
TRBJ2-1 | 16 | TRBV10-1 | TRBD1 | NA | CASSESGTGRTNEQFF | TGCGCCAGCAGTGAATCGGGGACAGGGCGTACAAATGAGCAGTTCTTC
TRBJ2-1 | 17 | TRBV2 | TRBD2 | NA | CASSLTTSGGPDNEQFF | TGTGCCAGCAGTCTCACGACTAGCGGGGGGCCTGACAATGAGCAGTTCTTC
TRBJ1-1 | 13 | TRBV7-8 | TRBD1 | NA | CASRNRGSTEAFF | TGTGCCAGCAGGAACAGGGGGAGCACTGAAGCTTTCTTT
TRBJ1-1 | 13 | TRBV5-4 | NA | few | CAGRGGELSEAFF | TGTGCCGGCCGAGGGGGGGAACTCTCTGAAGCTTTCTTT
TRBJ2-3 | 15 | TRBV19 | TRBD1 | NA | CASSGDRGLVDTQYF | TGTGCCAGTAGTGGGGACAGGGGGCTTGTAGATACGCAGTATTTT
TRBJ1-3 | 15 | TRBV5-5 | NA | NA | CASSSLQVSGNTIYF | TGTGCCAGCAGCTCCCTCCAGGTCTCTGGAAACACCATATATTTT
TRBJ1-1 | 13 | TRBV19 | TRBD1 | NA | CASRVGQGDEAFF | TGTGCCAGTAGGGTAGGACAGGGGGATGAAGCTTTCTTT
TRBJ2-3 | 16 | TRBV10-1 | TRBD2 | NA | CASSSPGGLRGDTQYF | TGCGCCAGCAGCTCCCCGGGAGGGCTTCGGGGAGATACGCAGTATTTT
TRBJ2-1 | 16 | TRBV11-2 | NA | NA | CASSLTGWGVKNEQFF | TGTGCCAGCAGCTTAACGGGCTGGGGGGTTAAAAATGAGCAGTTCTTC
TRBJ1-5 | 14 | TRBV7-2 | NA | NA | CASSLRAGEQPQHF | TGTGCCAGCAGCTTACGAGCAGGGGAACAGCCCCAGCATTTT
TRBJ1-2 | 14 | TRBV7-9 | NA | NA | CASSPVGGGQGYTF | TGTGCCAGCAGCCCCGTAGGGGGGGGGCAAGGCTACACCTTC
TRBJ2-3 | 17 | TRBV9 | TRBD2 | once | CASSVVPSGGYGDTQYF | TGTGCCAGCAGCGTAGTCCCTAGCGGGGGGTATGGAGATACGCAGTATTTT
TRBJ2-2 | 15 | TRBV5-1 | TRBD1 | NA | CASSFDRGIPGELFF | TGCGCCAGCAGCTTTGACAGGGGTATCCCCGGGGAGCTGTTTTTT
TRBJ1-1 | 15 | TRBV7-9 | NA | NA | CASSLVIGGMTEAFF | TGTGCCAGCAGCTTAGTAATCGGGGGGATGACTGAAGCTTTCTTT
TRBJ2-6 | 16 | TRBV2 | NA | NA | CASGRDRTSGANVLTF | TGTGCCAGCGGCCGAGACAGAACTTCTGGGGCCAACGTCCTGACTTTC
TRBJ1-2 | 15 | TRBV15 | NA | NA | CATSRDPQGGYGYTF | TGTGCCACCAGCAGAGATCCCCAGGGAGGCTATGGCTACACCTTC
TRBJ2-5 | 12 | TRBV11-1 | NA | NA | CASSLGRETQYF | TGTGCCAGCAGCTTAGGGCGGGAGACCCAGTACTTC
TRBJ1-5 | 14 | TRBV30 | TRBD1 | few | CAWSPGTGNQPQHF | TGTGCCTGGAGTCCCGGGACAGGCAATCAGCCCCAGCATTTT
TRBJ1-4 | 14 | TRBV9 | NA | few | CASSAGITNEKLFF | TGTGCCAGCAGCGCGGGAATAACTAATGAAAAACTGTTTTTT
TRBJ1-2 | 15 | TRBV6-6 | NA | NA | CASTADPQTGNGYTF | TGTGCCAGCACCGCTGATCCACAGACAGGAAATGGCTACACCTTC
TRBJ2-1 | 15 | TRBV11-3 | TRBD1 | NA | CASSIRQGGNNEQFF | TGTGCCAGCAGCATAAGACAGGGTGGGAACAATGAGCAGTTCTTC
TRBJ2-5 | 13 | TRBV6-5 | TRBD2 | NA | CASMSGGAETQYF | TGTGCCAGCATGAGCGGGGGGGCTGAGACCCAGTACTTC
TRBJ1-1 | 14 | TRBV5-4 | NA | once | CASSFTGTLEEAFF | TGTGCCAGCAGCTTTACCGGGACATTGGAAGAGGCTTTCTTT
TRBJ1-5 | 16 | TRBV5-5 | TRBD1 | NA | CASSVGTGRSNQPQHF | TGTGCCAGCAGCGTGGGGACAGGGAGAAGCAATCAGCCCCAGCATTTT